Listed below are T cell receptor beta chains from one sample, sequenced in a study of cytomegalovirus exposure and HLA in healthy donors. Method: immunoSEQ multiplex PCR; TCRdb's copy keeps in-frame clones and lacks some. The sample totals roughly 80,000 clones. The specimen sequenced was PBMCs. Receptors originate from a girl aged 10-17 years in good health and CMV-seropositive. CDR3s include the opening cysteine and the closing phenylalanine or tryptophan. The D gene is left open where the match is weak.

CDR3aa | CDR3nt | j_gene | v_gene | d_gene
CASSQEIRGGTDTQYF | TGTGCCAGCAGCCAAGAGATCAGGGGGGGCACAGATACGCAGTATTTT | TRBJ2-3 | TRBV4-2 | .
CASPVVSPVRVVWQGGDSPLHF | TGCGCCAGCCCAGTGGTCTCGCCAGTGCGCGTCGTGTGGCAGGGGGGAGATTCACCCCTCCACTTT | TRBJ1-6 | TRBV23-1 | TRBD1
CASSETGGTQPQHF | TGTGCCAGCAGCGAGACAGGGGGCACTCAGCCCCAGCATTTT | TRBJ1-5 | TRBV6-5 | TRBD1
CASSEYSTGYSPLHF | TGTGCCAGCAGTGAATACAGTACAGGGTACTCACCCCTCCACTTT | TRBJ1-6 | TRBV25-1 | .
CASSLEVLGSTEAFF | TGCGCCAGCAGCTTGGAGGTTTTGGGGAGCACTGAAGCTTTCTTT | TRBJ1-1 | TRBV5-1 | .
CASSLRIMITGTNTEAFF | TGCGCCAGCAGCCTAAGGATTATGATAACAGGGACAAACACTGAAGCTTTCTTT | TRBJ1-1 | TRBV4-1 | .
CASSLGRQGGATDTQYF | TGCGCCAGCAGCTTGGGTCGACAGGGTGGTGCCACAGATACGCAGTATTTT | TRBJ2-3 | TRBV5-1 | TRBD1
CASSLSGGGSYEQYF | TGTGCCAGCAGCTTGAGCGGGGGGGGCTCCTACGAGCAGTACTTC | TRBJ2-7 | TRBV5-6 | TRBD2
CASSAQTSGAYEQYF | TGTGCCAGCAGCGCCCAGACTAGCGGGGCGTACGAGCAGTACTTC | TRBJ2-7 | TRBV9 | TRBD2
CASSLGTDVTEAFF | TGTGCCAGCAGTCTCGGGACAGATGTCACTGAAGCTTTCTTT | TRBJ1-1 | TRBV28 | TRBD1
CASSLRERPGELFF | TGTGCCAGCAGCTTGCGAGAGAGGCCCGGGGAGCTGTTTTTT | TRBJ2-2 | TRBV5-4 | .
CASSLVQGTAPYYSPLHF | TGTGCCAGCAGCCTGGTCCAGGGGACAGCTCCGTATTATTCACCCCTCCACTTT | TRBJ1-6 | TRBV13 | TRBD1
CSVEFWRADTQYF | TGCAGCGTTGAGTTTTGGAGGGCAGATACGCAGTATTTT | TRBJ2-3 | TRBV29-1 | .
CASAAAGANTGELFF | TGCGCCAGCGCGGCGGCGGGAGCGAACACCGGGGAGCTGTTTTTT | TRBJ2-2 | TRBV5-1 | TRBD2
CASSQAYGTANTGELFF | TGCGCCAGCAGCCAAGCCTATGGGACAGCGAACACCGGGGAGCTGTTTTTT | TRBJ2-2 | TRBV4-3 | TRBD1
CATSRVKSTEAFF | TGTGCCACCAGCAGAGTAAAGAGCACTGAAGCTTTCTTT | TRBJ1-1 | TRBV15 | .
CASSQGPGQEDYTEAFF | TGCGCCAGCAGCCAAGGGCCGGGACAGGAGGATTACACTGAAGCTTTCTTT | TRBJ1-1 | TRBV4-3 | TRBD1
CAWSKTPNTEAFF | TGTGCCTGGAGTAAGACACCTAACACTGAAGCTTTCTTT | TRBJ1-1 | TRBV30 | .
CASRPGNQPQHF | TGTGCCAGCAGACCCGGGAATCAGCCCCAGCATTTT | TRBJ1-5 | TRBV28 | .
CASSFETGRWRDTQYF | TGTGCCAGCAGTTTCGAGACAGGTCGCTGGCGGGATACGCAGTATTTT | TRBJ2-3 | TRBV2 | .
CASSPGQGNEKLFF | TGTGCTAGCAGCCCGGGACAGGGAAACGAAAAACTGTTTTTT | TRBJ1-4 | TRBV7-7 | TRBD1
CASSPTLGAESTDTQYF | TGTGCCAGCTCACCGACCCTCGGAGCGGAGAGCACAGATACGCAGTATTTT | TRBJ2-3 | TRBV18 | .
CASREAEGPSDTQYF | TGTGCCAGCAGGGAGGCGGAGGGGCCCTCGGATACGCAGTATTTT | TRBJ2-3 | TRBV5-6 | .
CASSMGVNSEAFF | TGTGCCAGCAGCATGGGCGTAAACTCAGAAGCTTTCTTT | TRBJ1-1 | TRBV7-9 | .
CASNLGTGERNEQFF | TGTGCCAGCAACCTAGGGACAGGGGAACGTAATGAGCAGTTCTTC | TRBJ2-1 | TRBV2 | TRBD1
CASGLSGSSYEQYF | TGTGCTAGTGGTTTATCGGGGAGCTCCTACGAGCAGTACTTC | TRBJ2-7 | TRBV12-5 | .
CASSYRDREVETQYF | TGTGCCAGCAGCTACCGGGACAGGGAGGTGGAGACCCAGTACTTC | TRBJ2-5 | TRBV5-5 | TRBD1
CASRLDLVAGETYEQYF | TGTGCAAGTCGCTTAGACCTTGTGGCGGGGGAAACCTACGAGCAGTACTTC | TRBJ2-7 | TRBV12-2 | .
CASSVADMISYNEQFF | TGTGCCAGCAGCGTAGCTGACATGATCTCCTACAATGAGCAGTTCTTC | TRBJ2-1 | TRBV9 | .
CASSYPSQPQHF | TGTGCCAGCAGTTACCCTAGTCAGCCCCAGCATTTT | TRBJ1-5 | TRBV6-6 | .
CASSDAGANEKLFF | TGTGCCAGCAGTGATGCAGGGGCTAATGAAAAACTGTTTTTT | TRBJ1-4 | TRBV6-1 | .
CASSFRQGEGGNTIYF | TGTGCCAGCAGCTTCCGACAGGGGGAAGGTGGAAACACCATATATTTT | TRBJ1-3 | TRBV5-5 | TRBD1
CASSIGQDAYGYTF | TGTGCCAGTAGTATCGGACAGGACGCCTATGGCTACACCTTC | TRBJ1-2 | TRBV19 | TRBD1
CAWGTGSTGELFF | TGTGCCTGGGGAACAGGGTCCACCGGGGAGCTGTTTTTT | TRBJ2-2 | TRBV30 | .
CASGGGVGTSYNEQFF | TGTGCTAGTGGTGGCGGGGTGGGGACCTCCTACAATGAGCAGTTCTTC | TRBJ2-1 | TRBV12-5 | .
CASSSPRAGLLEQYF | TGTGCCAGTAGTAGCCCCCGCGCGGGACTGTTGGAGCAGTACTTC | TRBJ2-7 | TRBV19 | .
CASSAGTGARNYGYTF | TGCGCCAGCAGCGCTGGGACAGGGGCCCGTAACTATGGCTACACCTTC | TRBJ1-2 | TRBV5-1 | TRBD1
CATSIGQGAVNEQFF | TGTGCCACCTCGATCGGACAGGGGGCGGTCAATGAGCAGTTCTTC | TRBJ2-1 | TRBV7-7 | TRBD1
CASSPGTGTYEQYF | TGTGCCAGCTCGCCCGGGACAGGGACCTACGAGCAGTACTTC | TRBJ2-7 | TRBV18 | TRBD1
CASSFAAGGSYEQYF | TGTGCCAGCAGCTTTGCAGCGGGGGGCTCCTACGAGCAGTACTTC | TRBJ2-7 | TRBV5-4 | TRBD2
CASRTSRGLTDTQYF | TGTGCCAGTAGGACAAGCAGGGGTCTCACAGATACGCAGTATTTT | TRBJ2-3 | TRBV19 | .
CASSGLWNQPQHF | TGTGCCAGCAGTGGACTCTGGAATCAGCCCCAGCATTTT | TRBJ1-5 | TRBV2 | .
CASSLGRGGDQETQYF | TGTGCCAGCAGCTTAGGCCGGGGGGGGGACCAAGAGACCCAGTACTTC | TRBJ2-5 | TRBV13 | TRBD2
CASSNPQGYLRGILFF | TGTGCCAGCAGTAACCCACAGGGTTACTTGAGGGGCATACTGTTTTTT | TRBJ1-4 | TRBV6-6 | .
CASSARELGGEKLFF | TGTGCCAGTAGTGCCCGGGAGCTGGGGGGTGAAAAACTGTTTTTT | TRBJ1-4 | TRBV19 | .
CASSVAGGYNEQFF | TGCGCCAGCAGCGTTGCGGGGGGATACAATGAGCAGTTCTTC | TRBJ2-1 | TRBV5-1 | TRBD2
CASSLGGSGLDNEQFF | TGTGCCAGCAGCCTCGGGGGTAGCGGGCTAGACAATGAGCAGTTCTTC | TRBJ2-1 | TRBV16 | TRBD2
CASNQGKGAKNIQYF | TGTGCCAGCAACCAGGGTAAAGGCGCCAAAAACATTCAGTACTTC | TRBJ2-4 | TRBV21-1 | .
CASSDGENTEAFF | TGTGCCAGCAGTGACGGAGAGAACACTGAAGCTTTCTTT | TRBJ1-1 | TRBV27 | .
CASSAQQGRTETQYF | TGTGCCAGCAGTGCCCAACAGGGACGGACAGAGACCCAGTACTTC | TRBJ2-5 | TRBV6-1 | .
CASSFWPENTGELFF | TGTGCCAGCAGTTTCTGGCCAGAAAACACCGGGGAGCTGTTTTTT | TRBJ2-2 | TRBV27 | .
CASNPGAGGTDTQYF | TGTGCCAGCAACCCGGGGGCAGGGGGAACAGATACGCAGTATTTT | TRBJ2-3 | TRBV27 | .
CASSFRTGGEVAYEQYF | TGTGCCAGCAGTTTCCGGACAGGGGGCGAGGTCGCCTACGAGCAGTACTTC | TRBJ2-7 | TRBV27 | TRBD1
CASSSQGGAEQYF | TGTGCCAGCAGTTCTCAGGGAGGGGCCGAGCAGTACTTC | TRBJ2-7 | TRBV6-6 | TRBD2
CASSVEWTHYNEQFF | TGTGCCAGCAGCGTAGAGTGGACTCACTACAATGAGCAGTTCTTC | TRBJ2-1 | TRBV9 | .
CASSELITNTEAFF | TGTGCCAGCAGCGAACTCATCACGAACACTGAAGCTTTCTTT | TRBJ1-1 | TRBV11-2 | .
CASSQGTYPPGELFF | TGTGCCAGCAGTCAAGGGACTTACCCCCCCGGGGAGCTGTTTTTT | TRBJ2-2 | TRBV25-1 | .
CASSSPGESTNYGYTF | TGTGCCAGCAGTTCCCCAGGGGAAAGCACTAACTATGGCTACACCTTC | TRBJ1-2 | TRBV6-6 | .
CASSLGAGEAFF | TGTGCCAGCAGCTTAGGTGCCGGTGAAGCTTTCTTT | TRBJ1-1 | TRBV11-2 | .
CASSREESYEQYF | TGTGCCAGCTCACGCGAGGAGTCCTACGAGCAGTACTTC | TRBJ2-7 | TRBV18 | .